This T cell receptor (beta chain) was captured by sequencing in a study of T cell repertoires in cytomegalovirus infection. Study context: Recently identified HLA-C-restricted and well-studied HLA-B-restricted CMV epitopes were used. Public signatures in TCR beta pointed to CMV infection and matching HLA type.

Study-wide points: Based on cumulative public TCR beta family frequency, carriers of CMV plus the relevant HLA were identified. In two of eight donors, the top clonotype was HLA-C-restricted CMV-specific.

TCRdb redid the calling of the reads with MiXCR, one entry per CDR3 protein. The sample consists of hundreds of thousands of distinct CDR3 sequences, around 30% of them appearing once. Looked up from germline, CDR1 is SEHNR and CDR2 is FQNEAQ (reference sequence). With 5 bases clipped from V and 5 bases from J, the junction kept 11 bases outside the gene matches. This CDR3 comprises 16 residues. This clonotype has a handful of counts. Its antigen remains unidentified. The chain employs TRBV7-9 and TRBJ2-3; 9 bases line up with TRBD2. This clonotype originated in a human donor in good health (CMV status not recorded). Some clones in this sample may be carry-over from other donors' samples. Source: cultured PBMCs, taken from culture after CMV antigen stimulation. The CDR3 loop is CASSQTSGGNEDTQYF. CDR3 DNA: TGTGCCAGCAGCCAGACTAGCGGAGGGAATGAAGATACGCAGTATTTT.